These 8 T cell receptor beta chains share one sample of origin, sequenced in a study of shared clonotypes between healthy human individuals. Only in-frame clones appear in the TCRdb table, and some are missing; sequencing was by immunoSEQ multiplex PCR. This sample has 2 million to 2.5 million clones, with just under 95% found just once. The specimen was naive CD4+ T cells from PBMCs. Subset denoted: CD45RA+ positively selected. The receptor source for this set is a man in his late teens or twenties in good health. Some clones in this sample may be carry-over from other donors' samples.

This chain joins TRBV5-1 and TRBJ2-2, with a weak D call TRBD1 (5 bases). CDR3 length: 16 amino acids. Trimming removed 2 bases from V and 5 bases from J, with 16 bases in between. Germline CDR1 reads SGHRS; CDR2 reads YFSETQ. This chain's CDR3 is CASSFGLAGPTGELFF. CDR3 nucleotides: TGCGCCAGCAGCTTCGGGTTGGCAGGGCCAACCGGGGAGCTGTTTTTT.

The chain joins TRBV10-3 to TRBJ2-7; D call uncertain. V was clipped by 0 bases and J by 5 bases, with 8 bases between them. Germline lookup yields CDR1 ENHRY and CDR2 SYGVKD. The CDR3 is 13 amino acids. In DNA, the CDR3 is TGTGCCATCAGTGAGTCACTATCCCACGAGCAGTACTTC. Translated: CAISESLSHEQYF.

This CDR3 is CASSYSTSGANVLTF. CDR3 bases: TGTGCCAGCAGTTACTCGACATCTGGGGCCAACGTCCTGACTTTC. This sequence joins TRBV6-5 and TRBJ2-6; D ambiguous. The CDR3 spans 15 residues. The V gene lost 0 bases and the J gene lost 1 base, with 4 bases spanning the gap. Per germline, CDR1 MNHEY and CDR2 SVGAGI.

The chain links TRBV10-3 to TRBJ1-1; the D gene is possibly TRBD1 (6 bases). Germline V lookup: CDR1 ENHRY, CDR2 SYGVKD. V shed 2 bases and J shed 2 bases, with 18 bases lying between them. The CDR3 has 17 residues. The CDR3 DNA is TGTGCCATCAGTGAGGTCCCTACAGGGTTAATCAACACTGAAGCTTTCTTT. Encoded protein: CAISEVPTGLINTEAFF.

As to this clone: Other DNA variants within this sample encode the same CDR3. The chain has TRBV28 and TRBJ2-7, with 8 bases matching TRBD1. The CDR3 runs to 15 residues. V shed 1 base, J shed 1 base, and the junction held 3 bases outside the gene matches. Germline CDR1 is MDHEN and CDR2 is SYDVKM. The CDR3 DNA is TGTGCCAGCAGTTTATCAGGACAGGGTTCCTACGAGCAGTACTTC. It specifies CASSLSGQGSYEQYF.

The rearrangement links TRBV7-9 to TRBJ2-1; 8 bases are a match to TRBD2. The ends lost 6 bases at V and 4 bases at J; junction bases unmatched: 8. Looked up from germline, CDR1 is SEHNR and CDR2 is FQNEAQ (reference sequence). This CDR3 comprises 15 residues. In DNA, the CDR3 is TGTGCCAGCAGGGAAGGTAGCGGGATTTACAATGAGCAGTTCTTC. This encodes CASREGSGIYNEQFF.

The V call is TRBV28, the J call TRBJ2-7; 8 positions match TRBD1. CDR3 length equals 14 residues. V lost 6 bases to trimming and J lost 3 bases; unmatched junction nucleotides: 7. CDR1 and CDR2 (germline): MDHEN, SYDVKM. CDR3 sequence reads: CASSPGTGDYEQYF. CDR3 coding DNA: TGTGCCAGCAGCCCGGGGACAGGAGACTACGAGCAGTACTTC.

The genes are TRBV28 and TRBJ2-7; unclear D gene. Deletions cut 8 bases from V and 3 bases from J, with 8 bases between. Germline loops: CDR1 MDHEN, CDR2 SYDVKM. The CDR3 spans 11 residues. CDR3 residues: CASRADYEQYF. DNA for the CDR3: TGTGCCAGCCGGGCCGACTACGAGCAGTACTTC.